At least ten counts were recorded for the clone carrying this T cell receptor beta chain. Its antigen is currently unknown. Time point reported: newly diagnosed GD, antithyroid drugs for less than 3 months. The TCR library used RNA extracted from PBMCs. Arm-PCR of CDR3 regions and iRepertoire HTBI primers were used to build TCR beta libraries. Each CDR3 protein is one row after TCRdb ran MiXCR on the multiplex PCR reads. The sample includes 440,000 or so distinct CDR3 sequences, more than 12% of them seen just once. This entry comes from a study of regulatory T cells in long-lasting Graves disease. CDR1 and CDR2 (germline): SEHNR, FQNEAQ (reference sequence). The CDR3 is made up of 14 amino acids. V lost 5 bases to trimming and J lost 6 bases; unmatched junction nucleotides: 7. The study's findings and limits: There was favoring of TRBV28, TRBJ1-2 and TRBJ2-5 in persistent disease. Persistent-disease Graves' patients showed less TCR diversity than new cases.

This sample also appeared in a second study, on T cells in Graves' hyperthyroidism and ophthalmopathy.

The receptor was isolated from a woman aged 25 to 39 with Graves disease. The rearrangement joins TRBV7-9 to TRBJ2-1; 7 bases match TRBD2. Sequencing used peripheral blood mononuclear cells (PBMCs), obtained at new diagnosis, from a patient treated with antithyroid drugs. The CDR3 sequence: CASSPWEGSNEQFF. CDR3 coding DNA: TGTGCCAGCAGCCCTTGGGAGGGATCCAATGAGCAGTTCTTC.